The 10 T cell receptor beta chains presented below share a single source sample, sequenced in a study of cytomegalovirus exposure and HLA in healthy donors. PCR involved 60 Vbeta and 13 Jbeta primers. Sequenced by immunoSEQ multiplex PCR; TCRdb stores in-frame clones only, minus some. The sample spans roughly 60,000 clones; the ten largest clones claim approximately 2.1%. The sample was PBMCs. These receptors were collected from a woman between 18 and 29 years old in good health and CMV-seronegative.

This chain links TRBV5-1 with TRBJ1-2; a possible D gene is TRBD1 (6 bases). The length of the CDR3 is 13 residues. The V end was cut by 7 bases, the J end by 2 bases, with 12 bases between. The germline V gene has CDR1 SGHRS and CDR2 YFSETQ. CDR3: CASRPDRNYGYTF. The CDR3 coding sequence is TGCGCCAGCCGACCCGACAGGAACTATGGCTACACCTTC.

The chain employs TRBV5-6 and TRBJ2-1; 9 bases line up with TRBD1. CDR1 and CDR2 (germline): SGHDT, YYEEEE. The CDR3 runs to 15 residues. J lost 8 bases, V lost 3 bases, and 9 bases had no gene match. The CDR3 DNA follows: TGTGCCAGCAGCTCAACCGGGACAGGGATCTATGAGCAGTTCTTC. Translation: CASSSTGTGIYEQFF.

V usage is TRBV28 and J usage is TRBJ1-1, with no clear D. Germline V CDR1 and CDR2: MDHEN, SYDVKM. The CDR3 consists of 13 residues. The germline V and J ends were trimmed by 6 bases and 3 bases, with 11 bases remaining between them. CDR3 sequence (DNA): TGTGCCAGCAGCCCTCGTTTCGACACTGAAGCTTTCTTT. Translated, it gives CASSPRFDTEAFF. The variable domain in full, with the rest retrieved from reference TRBV28 and TRBJ1-1, is DVKVTQSSRYLVKRTGEKVFLECVQDMDHENMFWYRQDPGLGLRLIYFSYDVKMKEKGDIPEGYSVSREKKERFSLILESASTNQTSMYLCASSPRFDTEAFFGQGTRLTVV.

The rearrangement links TRBV30 to TRBJ2-7, with TRBD1 identical over 8 bases. Germline lookup yields CDR1 GTSNPN and CDR2 SVGIG (reference sequence). The CDR3 loop spans 15 amino acids. Trimming at V came to 0 bases and at J to 2 bases, leaving 6 bases not matched to a gene. In DNA, the CDR3 is TGTGCCTGGAGTGTCCGGGACAGGTTGACCTACGAGCAGTACTTC. Its translation is CAWSVRDRLTYEQYF.

The chain combines TRBV6-5 with TRBJ2-7, with D maybe TRBD1 (5 bases). Per germline, CDR1 MNHEY and CDR2 SVGAGI. Trimming shortened V by 0 bases and J by 7 bases, and 16 bases separated the two germline ends. The CDR3 spans 15 residues. DNA of the CDR3: TGTGCCAGCAGTTACTCCAGGGATCCCATCGGGGAGCAGTACTTC. Protein: CASSYSRDPIGEQYF.

The rearrangement joins TRBV5-6 to TRBJ1-5, with D unresolved. Trimming left V 1 base short and J 2 bases short, with 10 bases between. There are 15 residues in the CDR3. The germline V gene encodes CDR1 SGHDT and CDR2 YYEEEE. The CDR3 coding sequence is TGTGCCAGCAGCTTGAGGGAGCGGGGCAATCAGCCCCAGCATTTT. It specifies CASSLRERGNQPQHF.

This chain joins TRBV5-8 and TRBJ1-2; D perhaps matches TRBD1 (6 bases). Per germline, CDR1 SGHTS and CDR2 YDEGEE. V dropped 3 bases and J dropped 4 bases, with 13 bases sitting between them. This CDR3 has 14 amino acids. For the CDR3, the DNA is TGTGCCAGCAGCTCCCCAACAGGGACCTATGGCTACACCTTC. This encodes CASSSPTGTYGYTF.

This chain connects TRBV5-1 to TRBJ2-2, with 8 bases lining up with TRBD1. With V trimmed by 7 bases and J by 3 bases, 5 bases remained unmatched. The CDR3 covers 14 residues. CDR1 and CDR2 from the germline V gene are SGHRS and YFSETQ. The CDR3 region has the DNA TGCGCCAGCTGTCAGGGGGCACACACCGGGGAGCTGTTTTTT. It translates to CASCQGAHTGELFF.

V usage is TRBV5-1 and J usage is TRBJ2-5; a possible D gene is TRBD1 (6 bases). Trimming removed 0 bases at V and 2 bases at J, with 11 bases between. The CDR3 totals 15 residues. CDR1 SGHRS and CDR2 YFSETQ come from the germline V gene. The CDR3 loop reads CASSLEATGQETQYF. Here the CDR3 DNA reads TGCGCCAGCAGCTTGGAGGCGACAGGACAAGAGACCCAGTACTTC.

The chain is built from TRBV2 and TRBJ1-1; TRBD1 matches 10 bases. The germline CDR1 and CDR2 sequences are SNHLY and FYNNEI. J gave up 0 bases and V 4 bases, and 8 bases lay outside the gene matches. This CDR3 region has 17 residues. DNA for the CDR3: TGTGCCAGCAGTGTGGTGGGGACAGGGGACTTGAACACTGAAGCTTTCTTT. Its protein product is CASSVVGTGDLNTEAFF.